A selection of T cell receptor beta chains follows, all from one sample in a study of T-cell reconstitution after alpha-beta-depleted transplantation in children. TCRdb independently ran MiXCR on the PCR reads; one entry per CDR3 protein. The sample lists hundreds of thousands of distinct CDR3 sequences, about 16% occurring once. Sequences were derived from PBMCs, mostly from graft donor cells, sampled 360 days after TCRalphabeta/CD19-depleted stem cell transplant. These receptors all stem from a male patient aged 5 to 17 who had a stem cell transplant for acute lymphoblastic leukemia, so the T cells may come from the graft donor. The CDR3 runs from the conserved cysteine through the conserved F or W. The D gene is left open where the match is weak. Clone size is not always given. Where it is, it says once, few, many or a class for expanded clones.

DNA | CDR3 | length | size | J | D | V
TGTGCCAGCAGTTTACCCCACTTCTTTACTAGCGGGGACTACAATGAGCAGTTCTTC | CASSLPHFFTSGDYNEQFF | 19 | few | TRBJ2-1 | TRBD2 | TRBV28
TGTGCCAGCAGTTTTGGAGGGGGGTGGACCCAGTACTTC | CASSFGGGWTQYF | 13 | - | TRBJ2-5 | - | TRBV27
TGCAGCGTTTCAGGGTCCTATGGCTACACCTTC | CSVSGSYGYTF | 11 | few | TRBJ1-2 | - | TRBV29-1
TGTGCCAGCAGCCAAGAAGTGCAGGGAGGAGATACGCAGTATTTT | CASSQEVQGGDTQYF | 15 | many | TRBJ2-3 | - | TRBV4-2
TGTGCCAGCAGCGGACACAAGGTTAATGAAAAACTGTTTTTT | CASSGHKVNEKLFF | 14 | - | TRBJ1-4 | - | TRBV12-3/TRBV12-4
TGTGCCAGCAGCCTTTTGCGGGAGGGCTACGAGCAGTACTTC | CASSLLREGYEQYF | 14 | - | TRBJ2-7 | TRBD2 | TRBV4-2
TGTGCCAGCAGCTCAGATAATGTCCTGGTCCTCTCAACTAATGAAAAACTGTTTTTT | CASSSDNVLVLSTNEKLFF | 19 | - | TRBJ1-4 | - | TRBV7-6
TGTGCCACCAGCACAGAGGAGGCCACAGATACGCAGTATTTT | CATSTEEATDTQYF | 14 | once | TRBJ2-3 | - | TRBV15
TGTGCCAGCAGGCCGGGAGTGGCCGATGAGCAGTTCTTC | CASRPGVADEQFF | 13 | many | TRBJ2-1 | - | TRBV3-1
TGTGCCAGCAGCACACCGGGACTAGCGGGAGGATTTCCCGGCACAGATACGCAGTATTTT | CASSTPGLAGGFPGTDTQYF | 20 | few | TRBJ2-3 | TRBD2 | TRBV9
TGTGCCAGCAGCTTAGCCGGTTTGCGGGAGTTACCCGAAGTGAGCGATACGCAGTATTTT | CASSLAGLRELPEVSDTQYF | 20 | - | TRBJ2-3 | TRBD2 | TRBV7-6
TGTGCCAGCAGCCTATCGCGGGCAAACACCGGGGAGCTGTTTTTT | CASSLSRANTGELFF | 15 | - | TRBJ2-2 | - | TRBV11-2
TGTGCCAGCAGCGATCCGCGGGAGGGGCCGAACACCGGGGAGCTGTTTTTT | CASSDPREGPNTGELFF | 17 | few | TRBJ2-2 | TRBD2 | TRBV9
TGTGCCAGCAGCCCCCGCAGCGGGATCACAGATACGCAGTATTTT | CASSPRSGITDTQYF | 15 | - | TRBJ2-3 | TRBD2 | TRBV12-3/TRBV12-4
TGCAGCGGCACCGGGGCCGTCCCGAACCCCGGGGAGCTGTTTTTT | CSGTGAVPNPGELFF | 15 | many | TRBJ2-2 | - | TRBV29-1
TGCGCCAGCAGCCAAGTAATCGGAAGGGCAGGAGGCACAGATACGCAGTATTTT | CASSQVIGRAGGTDTQYF | 18 | few | TRBJ2-3 | - | TRBV4-1
TGTGCCAGCAGCTTAGATGTACAGCCTACCTCTGGGGCCAACGTCCTGACTTTC | CASSLDVQPTSGANVLTF | 18 | many | TRBJ2-6 | - | TRBV13
TGTGCCATCAGTGATTTGGAGAAGAGGGACCTCTTC | CAISDLEKRDLF | 12 | - | TRBJ1-2 | - | TRBV10-3
TGTGCCACCAGTCTCGGGACAGCGGGCCCAGATACGCAGTATTTT | CATSLGTAGPDTQYF | 15 | few | TRBJ2-3 | - | TRBV24-1
TGCAGCGTTGAAGGACCCCTAGCGGGAGTTTTGAGAACCCAGTACTTC | CSVEGPLAGVLRTQYF | 16 | few | TRBJ2-5 | TRBD2 | TRBV29-1
TGCGCCAGCAGCTTCACGGGGCCAGATACGCAGTATTTT | CASSFTGPDTQYF | 13 | many | TRBJ2-3 | - | TRBV5-1
TGTGCCAGCAGCCCTGGGGGACAGCGAGGGTACGATGAGCAGTTCTTC | CASSPGGQRGYDEQFF | 16 | - | TRBJ2-1 | TRBD1 | TRBV7-9
TGTGCCAGCAGCCCTCTAGCGGGAGCCAACGGGGAGCTGTTTTTT | CASSPLAGANGELFF | 15 | few | TRBJ2-2 | TRBD2 | TRBV11-2